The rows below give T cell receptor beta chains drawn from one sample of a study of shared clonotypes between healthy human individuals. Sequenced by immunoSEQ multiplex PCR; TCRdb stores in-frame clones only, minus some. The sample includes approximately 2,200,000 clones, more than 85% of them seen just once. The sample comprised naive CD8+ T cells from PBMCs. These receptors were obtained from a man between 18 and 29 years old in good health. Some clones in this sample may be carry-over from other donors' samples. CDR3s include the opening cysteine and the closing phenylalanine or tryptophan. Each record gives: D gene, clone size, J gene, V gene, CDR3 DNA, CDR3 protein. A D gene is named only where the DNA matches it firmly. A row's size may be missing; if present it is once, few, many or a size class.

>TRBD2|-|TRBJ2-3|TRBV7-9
TGTGCCAGCAGTCCAAGCGGGAGGGCCACAGATACGCAGTATTTT
CASSPSGRATDTQYF
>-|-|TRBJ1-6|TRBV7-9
TGTGCCAGCAGCTTAGCGCTTTCACCCCTCCACTTT
CASSLALSPLHF
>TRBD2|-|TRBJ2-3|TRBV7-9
TGTGCCAGCAAGCTAGCGGGCCCAGATACGCAGTATTTT
CASKLAGPDTQYF
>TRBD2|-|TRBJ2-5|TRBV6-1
TGTGCCAGCAGTGAAGCGAGGCTAGCGGGAGATCAAGAGACCCAGTACTTC
CASSEARLAGDQETQYF
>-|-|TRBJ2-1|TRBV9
TGTGCCAGCAGCGTAAGGCAGGTTGCCGGAAATGAGCAGTTCTTC
CASSVRQVAGNEQFF
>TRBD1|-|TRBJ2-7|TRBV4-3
TGCGCCAGCAGCCCTGGGACAGGGACCTACGAGCAGTACTTC
CASSPGTGTYEQYF
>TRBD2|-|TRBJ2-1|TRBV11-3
TGTGCCAGCAGCTTAGGCTCTGGTCTAGCGGGTCTGAATGAGCAGTTCTTC
CASSLGSGLAGLNEQFF
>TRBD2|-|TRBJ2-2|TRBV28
TGTGCCAGCAGTTCTGAGAGGGAGGGTAACACCGGGGAGCTGTTTTTT
CASSSEREGNTGELFF
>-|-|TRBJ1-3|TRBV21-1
TGTGCCAGCAAAAAAGGGGATTTCCTACTCTCTGGAAACACCATATATTTT
CASKKGDFLLSGNTIYF
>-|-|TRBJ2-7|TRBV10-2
TGCGCCAGCAGCCCCGGGTACGAGCAGTACTTC
CASSPGYEQYF
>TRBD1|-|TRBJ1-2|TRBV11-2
TGTGCCAGCAGCCCGGGACAGAACTATGGCTACACCTTC
CASSPGQNYGYTF
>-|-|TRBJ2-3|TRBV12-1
TGTGCCAGCCTGGCCCCTAGCGACGACACAGATACGCAGTATTTT
CASLAPSDDTDTQYF
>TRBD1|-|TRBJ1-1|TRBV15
TGTGCCACCAGCATATCCGGACAGGGGGAGATTTACGACACTGAAGCTTTCTTT
CATSISGQGEIYDTEAFF
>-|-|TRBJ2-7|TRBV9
TGTGCCAGCAGCGTAGAGCCAGCTCGGGCCTACGAGCAGTACTTC
CASSVEPARAYEQYF
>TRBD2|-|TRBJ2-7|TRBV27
TGTGCCAGCAGCACGAAGACTAGCGCCTCCTACGAGCAGTACTTC
CASSTKTSASYEQYF
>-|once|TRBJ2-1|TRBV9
TGTGCCAGCAGTCGAAACCGGGACTCCCCTGGGAATGAGCAGTTCTTC
CASSRNRDSPGNEQFF
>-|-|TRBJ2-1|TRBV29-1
TGCAGCGTTTGGCCGATGGTCGTCGCCGATGAGCAGTTCTTC
CSVWPMVVADEQFF
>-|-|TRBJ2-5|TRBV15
TGTGCCACCAGCAGAGTTCGTTACTCTATGATGGAGACCCAGTACTTC
CATSRVRYSMMETQYF
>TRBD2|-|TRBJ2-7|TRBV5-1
TGCGCCAGCAGCTTGGAGACTAGCGGGAGGAACGAGCAGTACTTC
CASSLETSGRNEQYF
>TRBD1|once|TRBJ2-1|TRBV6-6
TGTGCCAGCAACCAGGACAGGGGTTTCGATGAGCAGTTCTTC
CASNQDRGFDEQFF
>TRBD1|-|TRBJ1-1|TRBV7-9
TGTGCCAGCAGCTTCCCATGGGACAGCTTGAACACTGAAGCTTTCTTT
CASSFPWDSLNTEAFF
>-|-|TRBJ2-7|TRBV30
TGTGCCTGGAGTGTTGGACAGTACTCCTACGAGCAGTACTTC
CAWSVGQYSYEQYF
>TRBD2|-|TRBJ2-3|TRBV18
TGTGCCAGCTCACCACCCCACCTAGCGGGAGGAGTGGATACGCAGTATTTT
CASSPPHLAGGVDTQYF
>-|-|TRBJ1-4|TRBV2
TGTGCCAGCACCCCGAGAGGACCCGGGTCAGAAAAACTGTTTTTT
CASTPRGPGSEKLFF
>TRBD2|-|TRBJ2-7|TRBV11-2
TGTGCCACCGAATCCGGGACTAGCTTCAACGAGCAGTACTTC
CATESGTSFNEQYF
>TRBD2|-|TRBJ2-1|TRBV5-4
TGTGCCAGCAGCTTGGGGCTAGCGGGATACTACAATGAGCAGTTCTTC
CASSLGLAGYYNEQFF
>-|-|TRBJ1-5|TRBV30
TGTGCCTGGAGTGACTGGCCCAATCAGCCCCAGCATTTT
CAWSDWPNQPQHF
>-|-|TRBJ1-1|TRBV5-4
TGTGCCAGCAGCTTGGTTCAGGGTGGGAGGACTGAAGCTTTCTTT
CASSLVQGGRTEAFF
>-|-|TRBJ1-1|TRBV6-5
TGTGCCAGCAGTTACTTCGAGGCCCAAAACACTGAAGCTTTCTTT
CASSYFEAQNTEAFF
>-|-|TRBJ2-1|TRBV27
TGTGCCAGCAGTTTTCGGTGGGAGGAAGACAATGAGCAGTTCTTC
CASSFRWEEDNEQFF
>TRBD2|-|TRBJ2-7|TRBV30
TGTGCCTGGAGTCCCCATTCTAGCGGGAGGGCCTACGAGCAGTACTTC
CAWSPHSSGRAYEQYF
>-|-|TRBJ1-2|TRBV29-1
TGCAGCGTTGAAACCCCCGGATGGGGTTTTGGCTACACCTTC
CSVETPGWGFGYTF
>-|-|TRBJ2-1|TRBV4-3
TGCGCCAGCAGCCAAGATATCGGCAATGAGCAGTTCTTC
CASSQDIGNEQFF
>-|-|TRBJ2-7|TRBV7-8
TGTGCCAGCAGCTTAGGGGGTCCTGTCTACGAGCAGTACTTC
CASSLGGPVYEQYF
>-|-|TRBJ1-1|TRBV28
TGTGCCAGCAGTTTAAATGGACAGATGAACACTGAAGCTTTCTTT
CASSLNGQMNTEAFF
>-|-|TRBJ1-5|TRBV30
TGTGCCTGGAGTGTTACGACTGGTCAGCCCCAGCATTTT
CAWSVTTGQPQHF
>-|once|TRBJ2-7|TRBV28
TGTGCCAGCAGTGACAGTCCCTACGAGCAGTACTTC
CASSDSPYEQYF
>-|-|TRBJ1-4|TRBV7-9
TGTGCCAGCTCCTGGACGGGGTCGGTTAATGAAAAACTGTTTTTT
CASSWTGSVNEKLFF
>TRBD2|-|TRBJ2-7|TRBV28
TGTGCCAGCAGCTTGAGCGGGAGTTCCTACGAGCAGTACTTC
CASSLSGSSYEQYF
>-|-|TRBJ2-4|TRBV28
TGTGCCAGCAGTTTCAAGGAGGGGCCCGGAAACATTCAGTACTTC
CASSFKEGPGNIQYF
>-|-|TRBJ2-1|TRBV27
TGTGCCAGCAGTTTGGTCGGGCCCGCCTACAATGAGCAGTTCTTC
CASSLVGPAYNEQFF
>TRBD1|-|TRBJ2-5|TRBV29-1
TGCAGCGTTAGGGGGACAGGGTTTTTGGAGACCCAGTACTTC
CSVRGTGFLETQYF